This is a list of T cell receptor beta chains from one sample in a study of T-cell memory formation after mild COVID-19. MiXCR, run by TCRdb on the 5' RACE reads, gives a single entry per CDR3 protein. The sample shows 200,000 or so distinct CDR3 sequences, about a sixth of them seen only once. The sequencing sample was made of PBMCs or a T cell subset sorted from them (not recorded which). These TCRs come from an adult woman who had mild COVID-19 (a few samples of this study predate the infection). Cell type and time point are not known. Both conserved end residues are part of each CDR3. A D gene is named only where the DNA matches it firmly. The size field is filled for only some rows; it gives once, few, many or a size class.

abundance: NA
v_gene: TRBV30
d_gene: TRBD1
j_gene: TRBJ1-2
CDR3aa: CAWGQGTDNYGYTF
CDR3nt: TGTGCCTGGGGACAGGGGACGGATAACTATGGCTACACCTTC

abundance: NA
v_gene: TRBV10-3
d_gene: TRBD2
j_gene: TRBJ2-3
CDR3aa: CAISAGTSDTDTQYF
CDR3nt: TGTGCCATCAGTGCCGGCACTAGCGACACAGATACGCAGTATTTT

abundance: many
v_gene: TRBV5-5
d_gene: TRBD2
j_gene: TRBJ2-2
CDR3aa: CASILFVSGGYTGELFF
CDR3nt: TGTGCCAGCATCCTCTTCGTCAGCGGGGGGTACACCGGGGAGCTGTTTTTT

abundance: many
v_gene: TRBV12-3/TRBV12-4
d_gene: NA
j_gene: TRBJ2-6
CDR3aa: CASSFSNAANVLTF
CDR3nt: TGTGCCAGCAGTTTTTCCAATGCGGCCAACGTCCTGACTTTC

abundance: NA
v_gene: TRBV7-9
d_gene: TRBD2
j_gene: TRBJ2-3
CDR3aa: CASSLASGGGDTQYF
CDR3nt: TGTGCCAGCAGCTTAGCTAGCGGGGGAGGAGATACGCAGTATTTT

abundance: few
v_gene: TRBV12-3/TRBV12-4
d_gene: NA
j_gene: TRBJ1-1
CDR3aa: CASSFEFAREAFF
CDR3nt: TGTGCCAGCAGTTTCGAGTTTGCCAGGGAAGCTTTCTTT

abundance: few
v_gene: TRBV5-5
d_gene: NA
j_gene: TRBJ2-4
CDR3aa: CASSLSSIENIQYF
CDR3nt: TGTGCCAGCAGCTTGTCTTCGATAGAAAACATTCAGTACTTC

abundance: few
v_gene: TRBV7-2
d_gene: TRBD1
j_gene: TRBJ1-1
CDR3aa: CASSLTGAGTEAFF
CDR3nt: TGTGCCAGCAGCTTGACAGGGGCAGGCACTGAAGCTTTCTTT

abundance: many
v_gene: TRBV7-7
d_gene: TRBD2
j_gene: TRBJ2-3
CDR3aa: CASSLGGASTDTQYF
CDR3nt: TGTGCCAGCAGCCTCGGGGGGGCAAGTACAGATACGCAGTATTTT

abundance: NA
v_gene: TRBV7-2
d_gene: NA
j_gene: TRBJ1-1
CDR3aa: CASGEPGTEAFF
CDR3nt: TGTGCCAGCGGCGAGCCAGGTACTGAAGCTTTCTTT

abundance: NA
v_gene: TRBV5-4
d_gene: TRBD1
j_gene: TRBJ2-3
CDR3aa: CASSPQDRVSDTQYF
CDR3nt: TGTGCCAGCAGCCCCCAGGACAGGGTCTCAGATACGCAGTATTTT

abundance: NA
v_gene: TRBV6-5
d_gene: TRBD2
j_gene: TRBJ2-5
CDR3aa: CASRPGGQETQYF
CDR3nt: TGTGCCAGCCGGCCCGGGGGGCAAGAGACCCAGTACTTC

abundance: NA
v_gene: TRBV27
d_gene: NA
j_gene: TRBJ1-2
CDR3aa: CASYSGFAFGYTF
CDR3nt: TGTGCCAGCTACAGTGGTTTTGCGTTTGGCTACACCTTC